This note documents a single T cell receptor (beta chain) sequence. The data are from a study of blood T cell repertoires in COVID-19. Study context: Specimens from acute and convalescent COVID-19 originated in the United States, Italy and Spain. Nucleic acid was either cDNA or gDNA, and it came from T cells, B-cell-depleted T cells, or PBMCs.

In the source study's methods: Cell counts per sample came from amplifying reference gene primers. Profiled with immunoSEQ multiplex PCR; TCRdb holds only in-frame clones, not every one. That table supplies the V and J calls and clone size; D and trimming were determined from the DNA. The data hold roughly 90,000 clones, with approximately 82% observed a single time. The CDR3 totals 17 residues. The germline V gene encodes CDR1 ENHRY and CDR2 SYGVKD. The ends lost 4 bases at V and 3 bases at J; junction bases unmatched: 13. Material for sequencing was peripheral blood. The clonotype was recovered from a woman aged 70-85 years with acute or convalescent COVID-19. This sequence joins TRBV10-3 and TRBJ2-5; 8 positions match TRBD1. The CDR3 sequence: CAISGKSTGDSEETQYF. The CDR3 nucleotides read TGTGCCATCAGTGGAAAATCGACAGGGGATAGCGAAGAGACCCAGTACTTC.